These T cell receptor beta chains were read from a single sample in a study of PD-L1 blockade in urothelial cancer. TCRdb keeps only in-frame clones here, not all; method: immunoSEQ multiplex PCR. The data show fewer than 50,000 clones, 75% to 90% seen once. The material was PBMCs, obtained around atezolizumab (anti-PD-L1) treatment. The receptors stem from a man between 60 and 75 years old with urothelial cancer. Both conserved end residues are part of each CDR3. Each record gives: V gene, J gene, CDR3 protein.

v_call: TRBV5-4
j_call: TRBJ2-2
cdr3_aa: CASSDNDASGGGTGELFF

v_call: TRBV7-8
j_call: TRBJ1-4
cdr3_aa: CASSKTEKNEKLFF

v_call: TRBV19
j_call: TRBJ2-1
cdr3_aa: CASSISSAEPHFF

v_call: TRBV19
j_call: TRBJ2-1
cdr3_aa: CASSSRSISYNEQFF

v_call: TRBV2
j_call: TRBJ1-6
cdr3_aa: CASKGQGNSPLHF

v_call: TRBV27
j_call: TRBJ2-3
cdr3_aa: CASIRTSGGGGTQYF

v_call: TRBV6-6
j_call: TRBJ2-5
cdr3_aa: CASSYVGSQETQYF

v_call: TRBV6-5
j_call: TRBJ1-5
cdr3_aa: CASSTGQGLNQPQHF

v_call: TRBV11-3
j_call: TRBJ1-2
cdr3_aa: CASSRNRGPNYGYTF

v_call: TRBV5-1
j_call: TRBJ1-1
cdr3_aa: CASGRQGLNTEAFF

v_call: TRBV6-5
j_call: TRBJ2-7
cdr3_aa: CASSYSSGRASEQYF

v_call: TRBV5-5
j_call: TRBJ2-2
cdr3_aa: CASSLWGGRATGELFF

v_call: TRBV29-1
j_call: TRBJ1-2
cdr3_aa: CSVENPGTGYGYTF

v_call: TRBV30
j_call: TRBJ1-2
cdr3_aa: CAWRITGAGGYTF

v_call: TRBV6-4
j_call: TRBJ1-1
cdr3_aa: CASSVGASTEAFF

v_call: TRBV7-8
j_call: TRBJ1-1
cdr3_aa: CASSFGDRGTEAFF

v_call: TRBV9
j_call: TRBJ2-3
cdr3_aa: CASSAGTSVDTQYF

v_call: TRBV7-2
j_call: TRBJ1-4
cdr3_aa: CASSLGQGNEKLFF

v_call: TRBV19
j_call: TRBJ1-3
cdr3_aa: CASRQGNTIYF

v_call: TRBV5-6
j_call: TRBJ2-7
cdr3_aa: CASSLLGTGVSEQYF

v_call: TRBV11-3
j_call: TRBJ2-1
cdr3_aa: CASSPGRGGYNEQFF

v_call: TRBV27
j_call: TRBJ1-5
cdr3_aa: CASQVNRGNQPQHF

v_call: TRBV5-6
j_call: TRBJ1-5
cdr3_aa: CASSLTGSPDFQPQHF

v_call: TRBV19
j_call: TRBJ2-5
cdr3_aa: CASNPTGGPETQYF

v_call: TRBV27
j_call: TRBJ2-1
cdr3_aa: CASSRDLGTGTRNEQFF

v_call: TRBV18
j_call: TRBJ1-2
cdr3_aa: CASSPGQVSANYGYTF

v_call: TRBV5-4
j_call: TRBJ2-5
cdr3_aa: CASSLEQGAWETQYF

v_call: TRBV19
j_call: TRBJ1-1
cdr3_aa: CASSIYTGLINTEAFF

v_call: TRBV9
j_call: TRBJ2-3
cdr3_aa: CASSVEIGAVYTDTQYF

v_call: TRBV7-2
j_call: TRBJ1-2
cdr3_aa: CASSPDRAYGHTF

v_call: TRBV19
j_call: TRBJ1-5
cdr3_aa: CASTPGQLSNQPQHF

v_call: TRBV25-1
j_call: TRBJ2-1
cdr3_aa: CASSRTGTGVYNEQFF

v_call: TRBV10-3
j_call: TRBJ1-1
cdr3_aa: CAISTGQGPTEAFF

v_call: TRBV5-1
j_call: TRBJ1-2
cdr3_aa: CASENGQGKYGYTF

v_call: TRBV7-2
j_call: TRBJ1-2
cdr3_aa: CASSVQGLGGYTF

v_call: TRBV4-1
j_call: TRBJ1-1
cdr3_aa: CASSDRGRASVSTEAFF

v_call: TRBV5-1
j_call: TRBJ1-3
cdr3_aa: CASSSDRAWDTIYF

v_call: TRBV7-2
j_call: TRBJ1-5
cdr3_aa: CASSLADSGFGNQPQHF

v_call: TRBV7-2
j_call: TRBJ2-7
cdr3_aa: CASSFGTGDEQYF

v_call: TRBV7-2
j_call: TRBJ1-4
cdr3_aa: CASSYSGGSNEKLFF

v_call: TRBV30
j_call: TRBJ1-2
cdr3_aa: CAWSVGGANYGYTF

v_call: TRBV5-4
j_call: TRBJ2-5
cdr3_aa: CASSRGQEETQYF

v_call: TRBV10-3
j_call: TRBJ2-3
cdr3_aa: CATIEPGLSTDTQYF

v_call: TRBV10-2
j_call: TRBJ2-5
cdr3_aa: CASSESSVSGASRETQYF

v_call: TRBV30
j_call: TRBJ2-5
cdr3_aa: CAWSLGGRKETQYF